This TCR beta chain comes out of a study of cytomegalovirus exposure and HLA in healthy donors. Study observations and caveats: The HLA-A and HLA-B alleles of most subjects were reportedly predicted accurately from TCR beta sequences. Most sequenced TCRs were rare (though some public TCRs occurred in many donors).

The germline CDR1 and CDR2 sequences are SQVTM and ANQGSEA. The CDR3 extends over 15 amino acids. Trimming shortened V by 4 bases and J by 3 bases, and 16 bases separated the two germline ends. About this clone: What it binds is not known.

PCR employed 60 Vbeta and 13 Jbeta primers. Sequencing was performed with immunoSEQ multiplex PCR; in TCRdb, only in-frame clones are kept and a portion is missing. Its listing shows around 200,000 clones. The rearrangement joins TRBV29-1 to TRBJ2-4, with TRBD2 as a possible D gene (7 bases). The specimen was PBMCs. The clonotype originates from a girl aged 2 to 9 in good health and CMV-seropositive. This CDR3 is CSVARGGSYKNIQYF. In DNA form, the CDR3 reads TGCAGCGTTGCTAGGGGGGGGTCCTACAAAAACATTCAGTACTTC.